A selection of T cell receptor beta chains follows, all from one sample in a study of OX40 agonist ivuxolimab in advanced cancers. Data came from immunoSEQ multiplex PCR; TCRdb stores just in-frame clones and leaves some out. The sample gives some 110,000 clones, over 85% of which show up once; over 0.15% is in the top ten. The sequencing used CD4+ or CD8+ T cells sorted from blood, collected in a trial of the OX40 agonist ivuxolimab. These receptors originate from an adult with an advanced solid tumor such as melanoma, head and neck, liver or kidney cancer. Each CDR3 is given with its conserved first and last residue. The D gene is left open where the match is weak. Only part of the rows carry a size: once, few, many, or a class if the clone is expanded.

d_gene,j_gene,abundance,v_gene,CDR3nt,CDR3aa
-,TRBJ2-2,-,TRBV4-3,TGCGCCAGCAGCCAAGATGTTTCTACCCAAGGGACCGGGGAGCTGTTTTTT,CASSQDVSTQGTGELFF
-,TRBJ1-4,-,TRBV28,TGTGCCAGCAGTTTATCCGGGACCGGGGAAAAACTGTTTTTT,CASSLSGTGEKLFF
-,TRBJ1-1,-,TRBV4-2,TGTGCCAGCAGCCGAGACCTGAACACTGAAGCTTTCTTT,CASSRDLNTEAFF
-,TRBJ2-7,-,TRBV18,TGTGCCAGCTCACCTCAGGGCGGCTACGAGCAGTACTTC,CASSPQGGYEQYF
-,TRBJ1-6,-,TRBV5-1,TGCGCCAGCAGCTTGTCCCAAGGGGTAGATTCACCCCTCCACTTT,CASSLSQGVDSPLHF
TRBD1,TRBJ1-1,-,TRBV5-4,TGTGCCAGCAGCTTTCTCGACAGGGGGCCCAACACTGAAGCTTTCTTT,CASSFLDRGPNTEAFF
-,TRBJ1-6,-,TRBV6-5,TGTGCCAGCAGTCAGGGGAGGGCGAATTCACCCCTCCACTTT,CASSQGRANSPLHF
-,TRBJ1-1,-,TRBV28,TGTGCCAGCAGTTTAGCCGGTTGGGACCTCCGGAACACTGAAGCTTTCTTT,CASSLAGWDLRNTEAFF
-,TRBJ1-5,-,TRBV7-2,TGTGCCAGCAGCTCGAGAAGGGATCAGCCCCAGCATTTT,CASSSRRDQPQHF
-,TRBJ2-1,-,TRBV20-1,TGCAGTGCTCGGAGGGCCAATGAGCAGTTCTTC,CSARRANEQFF
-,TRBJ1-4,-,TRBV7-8,TGTGCCAGCAGCTGGGACCAGGGGCCGGGTGAAAAACTGTTTTTT,CASSWDQGPGEKLFF
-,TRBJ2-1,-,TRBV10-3,TGTGCCATCAGCCAACTTGAGGTCCGGGACAATGAGCAGTTCTTC,CAISQLEVRDNEQFF
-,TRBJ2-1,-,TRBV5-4,TGTGCCAGCAGCTTGGTTGGACCCTTCTACAATGAGCAGTTCTTC,CASSLVGPFYNEQFF
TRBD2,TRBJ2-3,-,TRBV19,TGTGCCAGCGGACAAGCGGGAGTGGGTGGTGATACGCAGTATTTT,CASGQAGVGGDTQYF
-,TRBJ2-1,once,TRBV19,TGTGCCAGTAGTATAGGGGGGGTCTCTACCTACAATGAGCAGTTCTTC,CASSIGGVSTYNEQFF
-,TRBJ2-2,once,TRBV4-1,TGCGCCAGCAGCCAGGGGCTAGCGAACACCGGGGAGCTGTTTTTT,CASSQGLANTGELFF
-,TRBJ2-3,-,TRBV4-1,TGCGCCAGCAGCCAAGGTAGCGGCTATGGCGGGCAGTATTTT,CASSQGSGYGGQYF
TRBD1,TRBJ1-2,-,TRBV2,TGTGCCAGCAGTGATAATAGGGACAGGGGACGATATGGCTACACCTTC,CASSDNRDRGRYGYTF
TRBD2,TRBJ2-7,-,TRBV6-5,TGTGCCAGCAGCCGGGGGGGGCACCCCTACGAGCAGTACTTC,CASSRGGHPYEQYF
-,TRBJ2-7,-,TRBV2,TGTGCCAGCATGACGGAATTCTACGAGCAGTACTTC,CASMTEFYEQYF
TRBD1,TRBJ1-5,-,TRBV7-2,TGTGCCAGCTCGCCATGGACAGGGGATCAGCCCCAGCATTTT,CASSPWTGDQPQHF
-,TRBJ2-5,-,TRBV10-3,TGTGCCATCCGTCCTCAAGGCCCGGAGGAGACCCAGTACTTC,CAIRPQGPEETQYF
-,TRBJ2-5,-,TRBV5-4,TGTGCCAGCAGCTCCCCTCCGGGCGAGACCCAGTACTTC,CASSSPPGETQYF
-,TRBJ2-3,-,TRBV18,TGTGCCAGCTCACCCCGCCTAGGTGAGGGTAACACAGATACGCAGTATTTT,CASSPRLGEGNTDTQYF
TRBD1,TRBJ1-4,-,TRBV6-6,TGTGCCAGCAGTCCACCGACAGGGAGGGGTGAAAAACTGTTTTTT,CASSPPTGRGEKLFF
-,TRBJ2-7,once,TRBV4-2,TGTGCCAGCAGCCAAGACGGAGGGGGACAGACTCACGAGCAGTACTTC,CASSQDGGGQTHEQYF
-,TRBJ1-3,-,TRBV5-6,TGTGCCAGCAGCTTGGTTGGTCCAAACTCTGGAAACACCATATATTTT,CASSLVGPNSGNTIYF
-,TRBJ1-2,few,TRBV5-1,TGCGCCAGCAGCTTGGACGGCTTAGGTGGCTACACCTTC,CASSLDGLGGYTF
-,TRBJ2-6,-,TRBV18,TGTGCCAGCTCACCAACTACTGGGGCCAACGTCCTGACTTTC,CASSPTTGANVLTF
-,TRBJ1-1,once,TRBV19,TGTGCCGCGACAGAGCGAGGGGCGCGGGGCACTGAAGCTTTCTTT,CAATERGARGTEAFF
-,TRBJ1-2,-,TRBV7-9,TGTGCCAGCAGCTTAGATGGCTATGGCTACACCTTC,CASSLDGYGYTF
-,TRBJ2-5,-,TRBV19,TGTGCCAGTAGTGGAGGGACACCCACGGAGACCCAGTACTTC,CASSGGTPTETQYF
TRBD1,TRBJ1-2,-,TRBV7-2,TGTGCCAGCAGCTTAGCAGGACAGGGTTTTGATGGCTACACCTTC,CASSLAGQGFDGYTF
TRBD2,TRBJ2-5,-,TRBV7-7,TGTGCCAGCAGCCTGAGCGGGAGGGCCGGGGAGACCCAGTACTTC,CASSLSGRAGETQYF
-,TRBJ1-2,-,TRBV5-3,TGTGCCAGAAGCTTGTCGAGGGCCAACTATGGCTACACCTTC,CARSLSRANYGYTF
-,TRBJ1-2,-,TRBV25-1,TGTGCCAGCAGTGAATACGACCCTCAGGCGGGCTACACCTTC,CASSEYDPQAGYTF
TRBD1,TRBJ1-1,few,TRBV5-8,TGTGCCAGCAGCGAGACCATAGGACAGGGCCGAACAAACTTT,CASSETIGQGRTNF
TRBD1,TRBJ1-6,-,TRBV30,TGTGCCTGGAGGGACAGGGAAGGCTCCAATTCACCCCTCCACTTT,CAWRDREGSNSPLHF
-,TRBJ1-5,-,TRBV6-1,TGTGCCAGCAGTTCTCACAGCGAGATCAATCAGCCCCAGCATTTT,CASSSHSEINQPQHF
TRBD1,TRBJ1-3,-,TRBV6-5,TGTGCCAGCAGGCGGACAGGGAGAGGAAACACCATATATTTT,CASRRTGRGNTIYF
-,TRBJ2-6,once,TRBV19,TGTGCCAGTAGCCGGGTAGGGACTTACTCTGGGGCCAACGTCCTGACTTTC,CASSRVGTYSGANVLTF
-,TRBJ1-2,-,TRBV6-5,TGTGCCAGCAGTTACTCTGGGACGAGAGGCTACACCTTC,CASSYSGTRGYTF
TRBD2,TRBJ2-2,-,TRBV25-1,TGTGCCAGCAGTGAAACTAGCGTGGTGACCGGGGAGCTGTTTTTT,CASSETSVVTGELFF
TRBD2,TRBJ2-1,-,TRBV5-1,TGCGCCAGCAGCCGCCCGGGGACTAGCGGGAGGGCCGCAGGGAATGAGCAGTTCTTC,CASSRPGTSGRAAGNEQFF
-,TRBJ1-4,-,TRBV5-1,TGCGCCAGCAGCTTGGTGGGGGCAGAAAAACTGTTTTTT,CASSLVGAEKLFF
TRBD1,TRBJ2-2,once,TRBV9,TGTGCCAGCAGCGCGGCCGGGACAGGGGGCACCGGGGAGCTGTTTTTT,CASSAAGTGGTGELFF
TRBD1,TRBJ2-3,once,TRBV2,TGTGCCAGCAGCGGGACAGGGTGGGATACGCAGTATTTT,CASSGTGWDTQYF
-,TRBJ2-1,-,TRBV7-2,TGTGCCAGCAGCCGAAGGACTACTGAGCAGTTCTTC,CASSRRTTEQFF
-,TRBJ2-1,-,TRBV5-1,TGCGCCAGCAGCTTAGAAGCGGAGCCCTACAATGAGCAGTTCTTC,CASSLEAEPYNEQFF
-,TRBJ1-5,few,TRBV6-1,TGTGCCACCCTAAATAGCAATCAGCCCCAGCATTTT,CATLNSNQPQHF
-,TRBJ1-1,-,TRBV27,TGTGCCAGCAGTTTAACAGGAGGGAACACTGAAGCTTTCTTT,CASSLTGGNTEAFF
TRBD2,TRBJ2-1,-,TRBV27,TGTGCCAGTAAAACTGGGACGTTCGGACTAGCGACCTACAATGAGCAGTTCTTC,CASKTGTFGLATYNEQFF
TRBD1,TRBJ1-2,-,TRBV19,TGTGCCAGTAGTGCCGGGACAGCAAACTATGGCTACACCTTC,CASSAGTANYGYTF
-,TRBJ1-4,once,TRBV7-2,TGTGCCAGCAGCTTAGATCCCCAAGTTAATGAAAAACTGTTTTTT,CASSLDPQVNEKLFF
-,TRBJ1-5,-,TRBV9,TGTGCCAGCAGTCCCGGAGGGGCGAGGGAGCCCCAGCATTTT,CASSPGGAREPQHF
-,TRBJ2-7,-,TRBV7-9,TGTGCCAGCAGCTTGGACGGATTCCGCGAGCAGTACTTC,CASSLDGFREQYF
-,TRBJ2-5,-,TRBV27,TGTGCCAGCAGTTTATCGTTCGCGGGGGCGCGGATAGAGACCCAGTACTTC,CASSLSFAGARIETQYF
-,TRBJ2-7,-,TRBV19,TGTGCCAGTAGTAACTCCAGGGGACCCTACGAGCAGTACTTC,CASSNSRGPYEQYF
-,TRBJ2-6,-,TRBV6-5,TGTGCCAGCAGTTACTCCAAGAGACCTGGGGCCAACGTCCTGACTTTC,CASSYSKRPGANVLTF